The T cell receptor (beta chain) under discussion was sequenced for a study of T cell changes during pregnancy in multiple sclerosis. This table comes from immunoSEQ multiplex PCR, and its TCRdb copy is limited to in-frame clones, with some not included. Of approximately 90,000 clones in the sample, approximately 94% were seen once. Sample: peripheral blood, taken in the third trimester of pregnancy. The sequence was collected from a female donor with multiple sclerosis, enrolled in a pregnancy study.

The CDR3 DNA reads as TGTGCCAGCAGTCCCCTCTTAGGGGGAGAAGCTTTCTTT. It translates to CASSPLLGGEAFF. The genes are TRBV6-1 and TRBJ1-1, with D tentatively TRBD1 (6 bases). The germline V gene has CDR1 MNHNS and CDR2 SASEGT. The ends were cut back, 5 bases at V and 8 bases at J, with 15 bases in the middle. This CDR3 has 13 residues.